This T cell receptor (beta chain) was sequenced for a study of CDR3 diversity in severe acne. Notes on this clonotype: The germline gene is not matched at one end of the junction; a read error may be the cause.

TCRdb reanalysed the PCR reads using MiXCR and keeps one entry per CDR3 protein. Here the sample spans around 91,000 distinct CDR3 sequences, 45% to 55% being singletons. The CDR3 is 15 amino acids. The germline V gene encodes CDR1 SGHVS and CDR2 FQNEAQ. Material: blood. The clonotype comes from a male donor in good health, without acne. The chain employs TRBV7-8 and TRBJ1-1, with TRBD1 as a possible D gene (5 bases). CDR3 DNA: TGTGCCAGCGGCTTAGTGGGGGACCCCGGGACTGAAGCTTTCTTT. It codes for CASGLVGDPGTEAFF.